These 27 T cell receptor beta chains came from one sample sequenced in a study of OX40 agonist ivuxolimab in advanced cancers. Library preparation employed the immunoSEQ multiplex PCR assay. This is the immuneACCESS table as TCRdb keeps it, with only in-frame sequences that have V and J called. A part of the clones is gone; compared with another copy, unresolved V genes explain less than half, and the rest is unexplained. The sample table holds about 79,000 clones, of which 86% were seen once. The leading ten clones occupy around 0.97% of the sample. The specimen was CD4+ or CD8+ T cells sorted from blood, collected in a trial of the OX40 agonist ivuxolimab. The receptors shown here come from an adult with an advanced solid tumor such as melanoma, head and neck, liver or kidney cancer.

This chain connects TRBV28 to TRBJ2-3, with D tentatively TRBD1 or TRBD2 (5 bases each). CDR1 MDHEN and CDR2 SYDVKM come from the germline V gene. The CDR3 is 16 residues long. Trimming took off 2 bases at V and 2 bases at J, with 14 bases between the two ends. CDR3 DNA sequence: TGTGCCAGCAGTTTACATTCTGGGGGAATCACAGATACGCAGTATTTT. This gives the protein CASSLHSGGITDTQYF.

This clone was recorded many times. This CDR3 reads CAWSSGNTIYF. The CDR3 coding sequence is TGTGCCTGGAGTTCAGGAAACACCATATATTTT. The V gene is TRBV30, the J gene TRBJ1-3; D gene uncertain. This CDR3 has 11 residues. Trimming shortened V by 2 bases and J by 4 bases, and 3 bases separated the two germline ends. Germline V gene data show CDR1 as GTSNPN and CDR2 as SVGIG (reference sequence).

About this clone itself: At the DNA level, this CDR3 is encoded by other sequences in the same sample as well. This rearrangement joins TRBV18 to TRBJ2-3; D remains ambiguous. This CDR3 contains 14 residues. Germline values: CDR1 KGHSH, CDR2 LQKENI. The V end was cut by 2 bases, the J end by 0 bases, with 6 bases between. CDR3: CASSPGSSTDTQYF. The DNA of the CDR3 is TGTGCCAGCTCACCAGGCAGTAGCACAGATACGCAGTATTTT.

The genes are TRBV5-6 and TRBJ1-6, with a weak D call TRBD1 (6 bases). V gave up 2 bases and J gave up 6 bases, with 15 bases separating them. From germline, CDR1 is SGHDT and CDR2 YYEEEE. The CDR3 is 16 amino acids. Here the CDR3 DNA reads TGTGCCAGCAGCTTAAGTCAGGGAGGGGGTAATTCACCCCTCCACTTT. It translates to CASSLSQGGGNSPLHF.

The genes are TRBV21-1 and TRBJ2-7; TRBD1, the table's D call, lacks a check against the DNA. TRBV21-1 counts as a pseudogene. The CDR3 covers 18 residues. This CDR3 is CASSKIAIMPTGLYEQYF. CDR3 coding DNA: TGTGCCAGCAGCAAAATCGCAATAATGCCCACAGGGTTGTACGAGCAGTACTTC.

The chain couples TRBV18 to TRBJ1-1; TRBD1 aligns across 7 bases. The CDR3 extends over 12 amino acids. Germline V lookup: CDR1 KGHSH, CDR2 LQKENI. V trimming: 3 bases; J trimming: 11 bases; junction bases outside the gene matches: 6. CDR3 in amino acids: CASSPVTGDAFF. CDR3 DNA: TGTGCCAGCTCACCGGTTACAGGGGACGCTTTCTTT.

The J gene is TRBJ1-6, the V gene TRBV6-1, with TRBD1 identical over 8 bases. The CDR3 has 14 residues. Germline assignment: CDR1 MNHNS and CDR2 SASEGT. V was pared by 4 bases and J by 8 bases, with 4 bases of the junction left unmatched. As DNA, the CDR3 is TGTGCCAGCAGTGTCCTGACAGGGGATTCACCCCTCCACTTT. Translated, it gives CASSVLTGDSPLHF.

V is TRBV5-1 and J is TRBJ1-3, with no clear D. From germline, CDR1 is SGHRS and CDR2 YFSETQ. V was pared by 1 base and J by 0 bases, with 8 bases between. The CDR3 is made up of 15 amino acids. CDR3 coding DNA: TGCGCCAGCAGCTTGACAGTGAGCTCTGGAAACACCATATATTTT. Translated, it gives CASSLTVSSGNTIYF.

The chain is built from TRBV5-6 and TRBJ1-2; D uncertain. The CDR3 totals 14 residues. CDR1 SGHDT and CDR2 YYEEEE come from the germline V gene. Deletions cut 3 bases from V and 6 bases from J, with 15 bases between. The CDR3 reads CASSSALRADGYTF. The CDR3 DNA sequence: TGTGCCAGCAGCTCGGCCCTAAGGGCGGATGGCTACACCTTC.

The CDR3 sequence: CASSSAPSGTAGELFF. The CDR3 DNA is TGCGCCAGCAGCTCCGCACCTAGCGGGACGGCCGGGGAGCTGTTTTTT. The J gene is TRBJ2-2, the V gene TRBV5-1, with 9 positions matching TRBD2. Looked up from germline, CDR1 is SGHRS and CDR2 is YFSETQ. The length of the CDR3 is 16 residues. V shed 3 bases and J 6 bases; nucleotides not matched to a gene: 9.

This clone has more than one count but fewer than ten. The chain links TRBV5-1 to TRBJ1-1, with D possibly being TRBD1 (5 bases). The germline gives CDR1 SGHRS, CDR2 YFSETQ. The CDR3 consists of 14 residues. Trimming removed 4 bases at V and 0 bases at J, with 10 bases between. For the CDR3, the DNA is TGCGCCAGCAGCCAGACAGCTATGAACACTGAAGCTTTCTTT. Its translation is CASSQTAMNTEAFF. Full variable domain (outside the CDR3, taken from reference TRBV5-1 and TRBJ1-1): KAGVTQTPRYLIKTRGQQVTLSCSPISGHRSVSWYQQTPGQGLQFLFEYFSETQRNKGNFPGRFSGRQFSNSRSEMNVSTLELGDSALYLCASSQTAMNTEAFFGQGTRLTVV.

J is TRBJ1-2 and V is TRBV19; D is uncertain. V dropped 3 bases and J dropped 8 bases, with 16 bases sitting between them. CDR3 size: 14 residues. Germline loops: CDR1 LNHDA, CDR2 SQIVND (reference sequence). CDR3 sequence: CASSMSLGSGGYTF. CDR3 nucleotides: TGTGCCAGTAGTATGAGTTTGGGGTCTGGGGGCTACACCTTC.

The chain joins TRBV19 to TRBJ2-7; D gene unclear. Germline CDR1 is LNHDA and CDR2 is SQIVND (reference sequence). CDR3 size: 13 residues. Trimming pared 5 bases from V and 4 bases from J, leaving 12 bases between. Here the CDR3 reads CASSPNSRYEQYF. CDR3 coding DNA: TGTGCCAGTAGTCCGAACAGCCGATACGAGCAGTACTTC.

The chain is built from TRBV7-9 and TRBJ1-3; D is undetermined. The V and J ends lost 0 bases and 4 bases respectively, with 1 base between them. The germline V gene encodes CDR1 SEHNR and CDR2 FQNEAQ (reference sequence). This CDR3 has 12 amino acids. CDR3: CASSLAGNTIYF. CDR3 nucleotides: TGTGCCAGCAGCTTAGCCGGAAACACCATATATTTT.

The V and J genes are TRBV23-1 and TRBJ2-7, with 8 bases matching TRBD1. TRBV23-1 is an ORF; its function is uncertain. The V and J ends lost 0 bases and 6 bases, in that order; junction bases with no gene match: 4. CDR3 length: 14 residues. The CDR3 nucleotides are TGCGCCAGCAGTCAATCGCACAGGGGGGTCGAGCAGTACTTC. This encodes CASSQSHRGVEQYF.

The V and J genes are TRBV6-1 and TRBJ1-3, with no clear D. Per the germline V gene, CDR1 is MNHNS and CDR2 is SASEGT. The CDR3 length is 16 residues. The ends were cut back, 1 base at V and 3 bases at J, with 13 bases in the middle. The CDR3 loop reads CASSEEFLGSGNTIYF. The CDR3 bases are TGTGCCAGCAGTGAAGAGTTTTTGGGTAGTGGAAACACCATATATTTT.

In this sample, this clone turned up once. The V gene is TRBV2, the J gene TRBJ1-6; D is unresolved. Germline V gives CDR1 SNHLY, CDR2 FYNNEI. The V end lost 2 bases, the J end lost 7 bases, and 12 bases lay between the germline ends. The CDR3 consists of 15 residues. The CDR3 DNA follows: TGTGCCAGCAGTGAAATTGGGCTACTGAATTCACCCCTCCACTTT. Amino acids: CASSEIGLLNSPLHF.

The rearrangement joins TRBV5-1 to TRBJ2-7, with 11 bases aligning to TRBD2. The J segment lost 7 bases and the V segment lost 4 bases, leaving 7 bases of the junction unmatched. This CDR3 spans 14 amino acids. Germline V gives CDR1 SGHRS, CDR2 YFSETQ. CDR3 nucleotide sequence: TGCGCCAGCAGCATGACTAGCGGGGCTGAAGAGCAGTACTTC. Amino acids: CASSMTSGAEEQYF.

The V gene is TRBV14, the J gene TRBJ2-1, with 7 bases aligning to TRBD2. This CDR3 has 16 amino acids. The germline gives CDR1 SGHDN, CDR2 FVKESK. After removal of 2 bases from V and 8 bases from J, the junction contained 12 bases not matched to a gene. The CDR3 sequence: CASSQSAGVGFDEQFF. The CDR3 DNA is TGTGCCAGCAGCCAAAGCGCGGGAGTTGGGTTCGATGAGCAGTTCTTC.

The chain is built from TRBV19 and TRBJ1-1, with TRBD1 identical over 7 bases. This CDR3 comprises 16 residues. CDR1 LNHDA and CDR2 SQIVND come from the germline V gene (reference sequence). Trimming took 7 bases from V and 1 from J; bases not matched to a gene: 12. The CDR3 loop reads CASTSVGGRGNTEAFF. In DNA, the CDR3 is TGTGCCAGTACCTCCGTAGGGGGCCGAGGGAACACTGAAGCTTTCTTT. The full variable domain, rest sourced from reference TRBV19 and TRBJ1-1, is DGGITQSPKYLFRKEGQNVTLSCEQNLNHDAMYWYRQDPGQGLRLIYYSQIVNDFQKGDIAEGYSVSREKKESFPLTVTSAQKNPTAFYLCASTSVGGRGNTEAFFGQGTRLTVV.

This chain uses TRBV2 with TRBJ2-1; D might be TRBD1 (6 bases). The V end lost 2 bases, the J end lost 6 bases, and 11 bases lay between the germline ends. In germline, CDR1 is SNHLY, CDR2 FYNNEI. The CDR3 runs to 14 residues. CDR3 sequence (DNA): TGTGCCAGCAGTGAACCCAGGGGCCGCAATGAGCAGTTCTTC. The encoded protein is CASSEPRGRNEQFF.

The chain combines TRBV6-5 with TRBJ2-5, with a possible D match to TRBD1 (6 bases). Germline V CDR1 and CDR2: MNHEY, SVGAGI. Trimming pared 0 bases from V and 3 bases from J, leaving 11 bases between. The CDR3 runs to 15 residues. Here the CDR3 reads CASSYSQGHEETQYF. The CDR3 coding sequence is TGTGCCAGCAGTTACTCCCAGGGGCATGAAGAGACCCAGTACTTC.

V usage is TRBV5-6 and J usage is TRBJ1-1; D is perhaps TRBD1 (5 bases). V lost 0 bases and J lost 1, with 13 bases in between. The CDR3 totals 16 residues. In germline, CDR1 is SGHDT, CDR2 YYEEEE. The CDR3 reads CASSLGTHRRNTEAFF. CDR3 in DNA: TGTGCCAGCAGCTTGGGAACCCACAGGAGGAACACTGAAGCTTTCTTT.

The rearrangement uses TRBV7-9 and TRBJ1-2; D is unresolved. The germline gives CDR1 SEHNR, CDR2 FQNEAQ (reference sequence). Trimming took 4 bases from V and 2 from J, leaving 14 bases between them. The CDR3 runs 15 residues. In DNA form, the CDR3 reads TGTGCCAGCAGCTCCCTGTTGGGGTCCAACTATGGCTACACCTTC. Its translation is CASSSLLGSNYGYTF.

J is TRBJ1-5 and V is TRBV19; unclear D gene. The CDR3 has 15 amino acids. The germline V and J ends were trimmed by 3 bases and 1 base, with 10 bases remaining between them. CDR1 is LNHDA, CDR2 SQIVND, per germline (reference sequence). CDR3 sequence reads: CASSINRLSNQPQHF. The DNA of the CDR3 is TGTGCCAGTAGTATCAATAGGTTGAGCAATCAGCCCCAGCATTTT.

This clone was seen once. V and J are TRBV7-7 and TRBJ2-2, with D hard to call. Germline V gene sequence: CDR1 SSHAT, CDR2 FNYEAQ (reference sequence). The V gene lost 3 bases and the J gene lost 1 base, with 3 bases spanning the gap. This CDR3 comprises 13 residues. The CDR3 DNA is TGTGCCAGCAGCTTGGGGAACACCGGGGAGCTGTTTTTT. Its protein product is CASSLGNTGELFF.

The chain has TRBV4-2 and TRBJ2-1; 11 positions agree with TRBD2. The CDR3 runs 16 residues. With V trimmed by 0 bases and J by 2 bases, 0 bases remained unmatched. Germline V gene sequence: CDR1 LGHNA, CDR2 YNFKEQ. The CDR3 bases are TGTGCCAGCAGCCAAGAACTAGCGGGGGCCTACAATGAGCAGTTCTTC. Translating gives CASSQELAGAYNEQFF.